Following are 6 T cell receptor beta chains from one sample sequenced in a study of CD8 T cells in Susac syndrome (dated by TCRdb to the late 2010s). Library construction relied on the immunoSEQ multiplex PCR assay. RNA was extracted using the RNeasy kit, and roughly 0.5 to 1 microgram was reverse transcribed with random hexamers. TCRdb reanalyzed the raw reads on its own, using fastp at Q25 for trimming and MiXCR for clone calling, and kept in-frame beta chains. Rows matching on CDR3 protein sequence are summarized as one entry with the most common DNA and genes. Across this sample there are approximately 210,000 distinct CDR3 sequences, with less than 95% seen only once. Jointly, the top ten make up approximately 0.15% of the sample. The sequenced sample was CD4+ T cells from PBMCs. All receptors come from a human donor with Susac syndrome.

V is TRBV29-1 and J is TRBJ2-1; 7 bases fit TRBD2. The CDR3 is made up of 14 amino acids. Germline lookup yields CDR1 SQVTM and CDR2 ANQGSEA. The ends lost 8 bases at V and 6 bases at J; junction bases unmatched: 13. DNA for the CDR3: TGCAGCTCAAATAAGGGCGGGGGATCCAATGAGCAGTTCTTC. It yields the protein CSSNKGGGSNEQFF.

The chain couples TRBV27 to TRBJ1-2; 7 nucleotides line up with TRBD1. This CDR3 comprises 13 residues. Trimming took 7 bases from V and 8 from J; bases not matched to a gene: 10. The germline gives CDR1 MNHEY, CDR2 SMNVEV (reference sequence). In DNA form, the CDR3 reads TGTGCCAGCAAGTTCGACAGGGTGGGCGGCTACACCTTC. Translated, it gives CASKFDRVGGYTF.

The genes are TRBV12-3 or TRBV12-4 and TRBJ2-3; the match to TRBD1 covers 7 bases. V dropped 6 bases and J dropped 5; count of bases not matched to a gene: 8. The CDR3 is 14 amino acids. The CDR3 DNA follows: TGTGCCAGCAGCCGAGGACAGGTCCAAGATACGCAGTATTTT. Translating gives CASSRGQVQDTQYF.

The gene calls are TRBV7-8 and TRBJ1-6; D not certain. The CDR3 sequence is 13 residues long. Trimming shortened V by 5 bases and J by 13 bases, and 15 bases separated the two germline ends. Germline loops: CDR1 SGHVS, CDR2 FQNEAQ. The CDR3 sequence: CASSNRPGLPLHF. In nucleotides, the CDR3 is TGTGCCAGCAGCAATAGACCGGGATTGCCCCTCCACTTT.

This chain links TRBV7-6 with TRBJ2-3; 10 bases line up with TRBD2. Germline lookup yields CDR1 SGHVS and CDR2 FNYEAQ. Trimming removed 5 bases from V and 0 bases from J; junction bases left unmatched: 8. The length of the CDR3 is 17 residues. The CDR3 DNA reads TGTGCCAGCAGCCCACTAGCGGGGCCGACTAGCACAGATACGCAGTATTTT. Encoded protein: CASSPLAGPTSTDTQYF.

The chain is built from TRBV7-8 and TRBJ2-1; unclear D gene. Trimming left V 4 bases short and J 8 bases short, with 15 bases between. Germline V gene sequence: CDR1 SGHVS, CDR2 FQNEAQ. The CDR3 has 14 amino acids. The chain's CDR3 is CASSSAFQQDEQFF. DNA of the CDR3: TGTGCCAGCAGCTCCGCATTCCAGCAGGATGAGCAGTTCTTC.